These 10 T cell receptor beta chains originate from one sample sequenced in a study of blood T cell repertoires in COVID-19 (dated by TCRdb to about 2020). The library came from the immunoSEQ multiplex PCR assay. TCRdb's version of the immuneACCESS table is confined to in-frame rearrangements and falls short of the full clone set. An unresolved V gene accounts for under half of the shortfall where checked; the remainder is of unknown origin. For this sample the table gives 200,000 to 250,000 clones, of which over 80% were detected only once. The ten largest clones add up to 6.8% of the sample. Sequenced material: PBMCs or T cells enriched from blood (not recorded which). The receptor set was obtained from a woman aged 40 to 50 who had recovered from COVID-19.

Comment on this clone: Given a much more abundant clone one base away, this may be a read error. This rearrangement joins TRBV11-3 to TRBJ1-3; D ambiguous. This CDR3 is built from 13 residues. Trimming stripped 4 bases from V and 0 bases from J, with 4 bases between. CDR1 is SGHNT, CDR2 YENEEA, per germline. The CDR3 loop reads CASSSNSGNTIYF. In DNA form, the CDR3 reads TGTGCCAGCAGCTCTAACTCTGGAAACACCATATATTTT. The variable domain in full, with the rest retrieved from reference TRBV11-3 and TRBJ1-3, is EAGVVQSPRYKIIEKKQPVAFWCNPISGHNTLYWYLQNLGQGPELLIRYENEEAVDDSQLPKDRFSAERLKGVDSTLKIQPAELGDSAVYLCASSSNSGNTIYFGEGSWLTVV.

The CDR3 loop is CAWSAGTGRQEKLFF. The CDR3 nucleotides are TGTGCCTGGAGTGCAGGGACAGGACGACAAGAAAAACTGTTTTTT. This chain connects TRBV30 to TRBJ1-4, with 8 bases lining up with TRBD1. The CDR3 length is 15 residues. Germline loops: CDR1 GTSNPN, CDR2 SVGIG (reference sequence). Unmatched junction bases numbered 9, after V lost 1 base and J lost 8 bases.

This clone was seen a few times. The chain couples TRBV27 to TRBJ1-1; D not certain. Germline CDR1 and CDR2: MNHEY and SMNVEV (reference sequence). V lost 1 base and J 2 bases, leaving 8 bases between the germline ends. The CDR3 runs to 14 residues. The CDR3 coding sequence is TGTGCCAGCAGTTTATTTCGGGGTAACACTGAAGCTTTCTTT. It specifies CASSLFRGNTEAFF.

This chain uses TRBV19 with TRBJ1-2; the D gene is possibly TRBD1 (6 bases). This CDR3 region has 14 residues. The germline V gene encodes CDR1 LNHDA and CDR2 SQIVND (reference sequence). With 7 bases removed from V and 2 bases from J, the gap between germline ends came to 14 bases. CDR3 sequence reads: CASNIWGGNYGYTF. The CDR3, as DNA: TGTGCCAGTAACATCTGGGGGGGCAACTATGGCTACACCTTC.

The CDR3 reads CASSSTLAGDKHEQYF. CDR3 DNA: TGTGCCAGCAGCTCCACACTAGCGGGAGATAAGCACGAGCAGTACTTC. The chain is built from TRBV11-3 and TRBJ2-7, with 11 bases that match TRBD2. J was trimmed by 5 bases and V by 4 bases; bases with no gene match: 10. CDR1 and CDR2 from the germline V gene are SGHNT and YENEEA. The CDR3 spans 16 residues. Together with reference TRBV11-3 and TRBJ2-7, the CDR3 gives the full variable domain: EAGVVQSPRYKIIEKKQPVAFWCNPISGHNTLYWYLQNLGQGPELLIRYENEEAVDDSQLPKDRFSAERLKGVDSTLKIQPAELGDSAVYLCASSSTLAGDKHEQYFGPGTRLTVT.

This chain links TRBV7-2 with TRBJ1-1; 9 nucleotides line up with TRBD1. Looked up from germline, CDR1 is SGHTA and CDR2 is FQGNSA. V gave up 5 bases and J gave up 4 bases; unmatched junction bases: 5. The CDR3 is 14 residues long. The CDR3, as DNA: TGTGCCAGCAGCATCCGACAGGGGGGCACTGAAGCTTTCTTT. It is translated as CASSIRQGGTEAFF.

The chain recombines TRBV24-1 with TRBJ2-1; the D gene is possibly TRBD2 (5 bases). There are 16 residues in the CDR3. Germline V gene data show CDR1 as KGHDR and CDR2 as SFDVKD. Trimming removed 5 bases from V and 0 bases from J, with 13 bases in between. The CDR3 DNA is TGTGCCACCAGTGGGGATAGCGCGAGCTCCTACAATGAGCAGTTCTTC. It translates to CATSGDSASSYNEQFF.

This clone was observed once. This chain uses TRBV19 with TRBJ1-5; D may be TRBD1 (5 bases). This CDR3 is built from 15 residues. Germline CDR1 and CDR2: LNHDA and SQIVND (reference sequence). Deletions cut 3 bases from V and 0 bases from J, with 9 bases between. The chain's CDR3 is CASSIQGDSNQPQHF. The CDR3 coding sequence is TGTGCCAGTAGTATCCAGGGCGATAGCAATCAGCCCCAGCATTTT.

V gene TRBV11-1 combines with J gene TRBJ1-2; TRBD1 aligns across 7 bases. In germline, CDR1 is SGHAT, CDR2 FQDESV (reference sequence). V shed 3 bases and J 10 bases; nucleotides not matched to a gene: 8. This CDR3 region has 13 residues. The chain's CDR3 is CASSFPGTAVYTF. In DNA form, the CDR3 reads TGTGCCAGCAGCTTCCCCGGGACAGCTGTCTACACCTTC. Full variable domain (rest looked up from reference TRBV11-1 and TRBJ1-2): EAEVAQSPRYKITEKSQAVAFWCDPISGHATLYWYRQILGQGPELLVQFQDESVVDDSQLPKDRFSAERLKGVDSTLKIQPAELGDSAMYLCASSFPGTAVYTFGSGTRLTVV.

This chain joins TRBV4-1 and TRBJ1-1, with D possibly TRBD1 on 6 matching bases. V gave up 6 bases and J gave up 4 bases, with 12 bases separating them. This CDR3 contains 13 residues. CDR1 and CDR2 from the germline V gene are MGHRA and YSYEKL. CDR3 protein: CASSYRVGTEAFF. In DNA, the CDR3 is TGCGCCAGCAGTTACAGGGTAGGCACTGAAGCTTTCTTT.